The rows below give T cell receptor beta chains drawn from one sample of a study of T-cell memory formation after mild COVID-19. Using its own MiXCR run on the 5' RACE reads, TCRdb lists one record per CDR3 protein. The table includes hundreds of thousands of distinct CDR3 sequences, about an eighth detected once. The sequenced sample consisted of PBMCs or a T cell subset sorted from them (not recorded which). The receptors were gathered from a man aged 18 to 35 who had mild COVID-19 (a few samples of this study predate the infection). Cell type and time point are not known. The CDR3 runs from the conserved cysteine through the conserved F or W. D genes are given only for firm matches. Size tells how often a clone was seen (once, few, many) or the class of an expanded clone, and some rows leave it out.

d_call: .
cdr3_length: 13
j_call: TRBJ1-5
clone_size: many
v_call: TRBV19
cdr3_nt: TGTGCCAGTAGTATAGGAGGTAATCAGCCCCAGCATTTT
cdr3_aa: CASSIGGNQPQHF

d_call: TRBD2
cdr3_length: 14
j_call: TRBJ2-1
clone_size: few
v_call: TRBV7-2
cdr3_nt: TGTGCCAGCAGCTGGGGACTAGCTCCGGCCGAGCAGTTCTTC
cdr3_aa: CASSWGLAPAEQFF

d_call: .
cdr3_length: 14
j_call: TRBJ2-5
clone_size: .
v_call: TRBV11-2
cdr3_nt: TGTGCCAGCAGCCCATCTAGGGGGAAAGAGACCCAGTACTTC
cdr3_aa: CASSPSRGKETQYF

d_call: .
cdr3_length: 14
j_call: TRBJ2-3
clone_size: many
v_call: TRBV3-1
cdr3_nt: TGTGCCAGCAGCCAAGACCCCGGGAATCCTTTGCAGTATTTT
cdr3_aa: CASSQDPGNPLQYF

d_call: .
cdr3_length: 18
j_call: TRBJ2-1
clone_size: .
v_call: TRBV11-3
cdr3_nt: TGTGCCAGCAGCTTATATGGGCCGGGCTTAGGTACGGGGAATGAGCAGTTCTTC
cdr3_aa: CASSLYGPGLGTGNEQFF

d_call: .
cdr3_length: 14
j_call: TRBJ2-1
clone_size: .
v_call: TRBV7-9
cdr3_nt: TGTGCCAGCAGCGCACTCCCCCTGGGACCAGAGAAGTTCTTC
cdr3_aa: CASSALPLGPEKFF

d_call: TRBD2
cdr3_length: 15
j_call: TRBJ2-7
clone_size: .
v_call: TRBV20-1
cdr3_nt: TGCAGTGCTAGAGGCCTAGCGGGGGGCTCCTACGAGCAGTACTTC
cdr3_aa: CSARGLAGGSYEQYF

d_call: TRBD2
cdr3_length: 15
j_call: TRBJ2-5
clone_size: .
v_call: TRBV20-1
cdr3_nt: TGCAGTGCGAGAATAGCGGGACCATACCAAGAGACCCAGTACTTC
cdr3_aa: CSARIAGPYQETQYF

d_call: .
cdr3_length: 12
j_call: TRBJ1-1
clone_size: few
v_call: TRBV7-9
cdr3_nt: TGTGCCAGCAGTTCGGGGTGGACTGAAGCTTTCTTT
cdr3_aa: CASSSGWTEAFF

d_call: TRBD2
cdr3_length: 15
j_call: TRBJ2-3
clone_size: .
v_call: TRBV20-1
cdr3_nt: TGCAGTGCTAGTAGGCCGGGGGGGCGTTCAGATACGCAGTATTTT
cdr3_aa: CSASRPGGRSDTQYF

d_call: TRBD1
cdr3_length: 14
j_call: TRBJ1-1
clone_size: .
v_call: TRBV4-2
cdr3_nt: TGTGCCAGCAGCTCGGGACAGTTGCACACTGAAGCTTTCTTT
cdr3_aa: CASSSGQLHTEAFF

d_call: TRBD1
cdr3_length: 15
j_call: TRBJ2-7
clone_size: many
v_call: TRBV7-6
cdr3_nt: TGTGCCAGCAGCGCAGGACAGGGACACTCCTACGAGCAGTACTTC
cdr3_aa: CASSAGQGHSYEQYF

d_call: TRBD2
cdr3_length: 17
j_call: TRBJ2-1
clone_size: few
v_call: TRBV4-3
cdr3_nt: TGCGCCAGCAGCCAAGGGTCCCCCCTAGCGGGGGGGTCGGGGCAGTTCTTC
cdr3_aa: CASSQGSPLAGGSGQFF

d_call: TRBD1
cdr3_length: 14
j_call: TRBJ1-5
clone_size: few
v_call: TRBV7-2
cdr3_nt: TGTGCCAGCAGCTCCGGACAGGGCCAGGGGCCCCAGCATTTT
cdr3_aa: CASSSGQGQGPQHF

d_call: TRBD1
cdr3_length: 16
j_call: TRBJ2-2
clone_size: .
v_call: TRBV6-2/TRBV6-3
cdr3_nt: TGTGCCAGCATTACTCGACAGGGTCGGGACACCGGGGAGCTGTTTTTT
cdr3_aa: CASITRQGRDTGELFF

d_call: .
cdr3_length: 10
j_call: TRBJ2-2
clone_size: many
v_call: TRBV7-9
cdr3_nt: TGTGCCAGCAGCTTTGAGGAGCTGTTTTTT
cdr3_aa: CASSFEELFF

d_call: TRBD2
cdr3_length: 19
j_call: TRBJ2-3
clone_size: few
v_call: TRBV4-3
cdr3_nt: TGCGCCAGCAGCCAAGGACTAGCGGGGGGGATTGGTAGCACAGATACGCAGTATTTT
cdr3_aa: CASSQGLAGGIGSTDTQYF

d_call: .
cdr3_length: 13
j_call: TRBJ1-1
clone_size: .
v_call: TRBV14
cdr3_nt: TGTGCCAGCAGCCAAGGTGTGTGGTTGCGGGCTTTCTTT
cdr3_aa: CASSQGVWLRAFF

d_call: TRBD1
cdr3_length: 15
j_call: TRBJ1-2
clone_size: once
v_call: TRBV9
cdr3_nt: TGTGCCAGCAGCCCGATTGACAGGGGGGCTTTTGGCTACACCTTC
cdr3_aa: CASSPIDRGAFGYTF

d_call: .
cdr3_length: 14
j_call: TRBJ2-1
clone_size: few
v_call: TRBV11-2
cdr3_nt: TGTGCCAGCAGCTCAGGGGGGAACTACAATGAGCAGTTCTTC
cdr3_aa: CASSSGGNYNEQFF

d_call: .
cdr3_length: 18
j_call: TRBJ2-6
clone_size: .
v_call: TRBV6-2/TRBV6-3
cdr3_nt: TGTGCCAGCAGCCACCCGATGACAGTTGTGACTGGGGCCAACGTCCTGACTTTC
cdr3_aa: CASSHPMTVVTGANVLTF

d_call: TRBD1
cdr3_length: 15
j_call: TRBJ2-7
clone_size: .
v_call: TRBV6-6
cdr3_nt: TGTGCCAGCAGATCGGACAGGGGTCGTGCCTACGAGCAGTACTTC
cdr3_aa: CASRSDRGRAYEQYF

d_call: .
cdr3_length: 13
j_call: TRBJ1-1
clone_size: .
v_call: TRBV19
cdr3_nt: TGTGCCAGTAGTATAGAGGCAGGGCCTGAAGCTTTCTTT
cdr3_aa: CASSIEAGPEAFF

d_call: TRBD1
cdr3_length: 15
j_call: TRBJ2-3
clone_size: few
v_call: TRBV2
cdr3_nt: TGTGCCAGCAGATCGGGACAGAGTAACACAGATACGCAGTATTTT
cdr3_aa: CASRSGQSNTDTQYF

d_call: .
cdr3_length: 15
j_call: TRBJ1-2
clone_size: few
v_call: TRBV5-1
cdr3_nt: TGCGCCAGCAGCCCTGGTCCCTCAGAGGTCTATGGCTACACCTTC
cdr3_aa: CASSPGPSEVYGYTF

d_call: .
cdr3_length: 13
j_call: TRBJ2-1
clone_size: few
v_call: TRBV7-6
cdr3_nt: TGTGCCAGCAGCTTGCTACTAAAAAATGAGCAGTTCTTC
cdr3_aa: CASSLLLKNEQFF

d_call: .
cdr3_length: 20
j_call: TRBJ2-2
clone_size: few
v_call: TRBV7-8
cdr3_nt: TGTGCCAGCAGCTTACCCACGCGCTCCCGACGGATTTCGAACACCGGGGAGCTGTTTTTT
cdr3_aa: CASSLPTRSRRISNTGELFF

d_call: TRBD1
cdr3_length: 15
j_call: TRBJ1-2
clone_size: .
v_call: TRBV4-1
cdr3_nt: TGCGCCAGCAGCCAAGGACAGGGAACGAACTATGGCTACACCTTC
cdr3_aa: CASSQGQGTNYGYTF

d_call: .
cdr3_length: 11
j_call: TRBJ1-2
clone_size: few
v_call: TRBV30
cdr3_nt: TGTGCCTGGAGCTCAAACTATGGCTACACCTTC
cdr3_aa: CAWSSNYGYTF

d_call: .
cdr3_length: 14
j_call: TRBJ1-6
clone_size: few
v_call: TRBV7-2
cdr3_nt: TGTGCCAGCAGACTAGTTGCAGGAGCCTCACCCCTCCACTTT
cdr3_aa: CASRLVAGASPLHF

d_call: .
cdr3_length: 15
j_call: TRBJ1-1
clone_size: many
v_call: TRBV9
cdr3_nt: TGTGCCAGCAGCCCGGACCGGTTTGTGAACACTGAAGCTTTCTTT
cdr3_aa: CASSPDRFVNTEAFF

d_call: TRBD1
cdr3_length: 15
j_call: TRBJ2-7
clone_size: .
v_call: TRBV19
cdr3_nt: TGTGCCAGTAGTACGGACAGGGGGCCCTACTACGAGCAGTACTTC
cdr3_aa: CASSTDRGPYYEQYF

d_call: .
cdr3_length: 13
j_call: TRBJ2-5
clone_size: few
v_call: TRBV5-1
cdr3_nt: TGCGCCAGCAGCTCTCGGGACAACCTGACCCAGTACTTC
cdr3_aa: CASSSRDNLTQYF

d_call: TRBD2
cdr3_length: 15
j_call: TRBJ2-1
clone_size: .
v_call: TRBV7-2
cdr3_nt: TGTGCCAGCAGCCCCCAAGGGACTAGCGGGAATGAGCAGTTCTTC
cdr3_aa: CASSPQGTSGNEQFF

d_call: .
cdr3_length: 15
j_call: TRBJ2-6
clone_size: few
v_call: TRBV19
cdr3_nt: TGTGCCAGTAGTATAAGTGGGTCTGGGGCCAACGTCCTGACTTTC
cdr3_aa: CASSISGSGANVLTF

d_call: .
cdr3_length: 14
j_call: TRBJ2-2
clone_size: few
v_call: TRBV4-3
cdr3_nt: TGCGCCAGCAGCTCCCGGGAGAACGCCGGGGAGCTGTTTTTT
cdr3_aa: CASSSRENAGELFF

d_call: .
cdr3_length: 16
j_call: TRBJ2-1
clone_size: few
v_call: TRBV28
cdr3_nt: TGTGCCAGCAGTAGCCCGACCAGGGGGGCTTACAATGAGCAGTTCTTC
cdr3_aa: CASSSPTRGAYNEQFF

d_call: .
cdr3_length: 13
j_call: TRBJ1-1
clone_size: many
v_call: TRBV6-5
cdr3_nt: TGTGCCAGCAGTTACTACCCCCGCACTGAAGCTTTCTTT
cdr3_aa: CASSYYPRTEAFF

d_call: TRBD1
cdr3_length: 15
j_call: TRBJ2-1
clone_size: .
v_call: TRBV12-3/TRBV12-4
cdr3_nt: TGTGCCAGCAGGTCCTCAGGGGGCTACTACAATGAGCAGTTCTTC
cdr3_aa: CASRSSGGYYNEQFF

d_call: TRBD2
cdr3_length: 19
j_call: TRBJ2-1
clone_size: few
v_call: TRBV20-1
cdr3_nt: TGCAGTGCTAGAGGAAGGGCGCTAGCGGGGGGCTATGCCTACAATGAGCAGTTCTTC
cdr3_aa: CSARGRALAGGYAYNEQFF

d_call: .
cdr3_length: 15
j_call: TRBJ1-4
clone_size: .
v_call: TRBV5-1
cdr3_nt: TGCGCCAGCAGCTTCTTGGGTCAGGGCCTCGAAAAACTGTTTTTT
cdr3_aa: CASSFLGQGLEKLFF

d_call: .
cdr3_length: 14
j_call: TRBJ1-5
clone_size: few
v_call: TRBV6-2/TRBV6-3
cdr3_nt: TGTGCCAGCAGTTACTCATGGGGTAATCAGCCCCAGCATTTT
cdr3_aa: CASSYSWGNQPQHF

d_call: TRBD1
cdr3_length: 16
j_call: TRBJ2-2
clone_size: .
v_call: TRBV7-6
cdr3_nt: TGTGCCAGCAGCCCCGGGAAGGGGGCGCGCACCGGGGAGCTGTTTTTT
cdr3_aa: CASSPGKGARTGELFF

d_call: .
cdr3_length: 14
j_call: TRBJ2-7
clone_size: few
v_call: TRBV11-2
cdr3_nt: TGTGCCAGCAGCTTAGAAACAGGTTTCGTGGAGCAGTACTTC
cdr3_aa: CASSLETGFVEQYF

d_call: .
cdr3_length: 14
j_call: TRBJ2-2
clone_size: .
v_call: TRBV20-1
cdr3_nt: TGCAGTGCTAGAGACTATGCGAACACCGGGGAGCTGTTTTTT
cdr3_aa: CSARDYANTGELFF

d_call: TRBD2
cdr3_length: 15
j_call: TRBJ2-7
clone_size: few
v_call: TRBV7-9
cdr3_nt: TGTGCCAGCAGCTTGGGGAGGGGAGCTGCATACGAGCAGTACTTC
cdr3_aa: CASSLGRGAAYEQYF

d_call: .
cdr3_length: 17
j_call: TRBJ1-4
clone_size: many
v_call: TRBV12-3/TRBV12-4
cdr3_nt: TGTGCCAGCAGCCCATCCCGCGATGAGGGAGGGAATGAAAAACTGTTTTTT
cdr3_aa: CASSPSRDEGGNEKLFF

d_call: TRBD2
cdr3_length: 17
j_call: TRBJ2-3
clone_size: few
v_call: TRBV12-3/TRBV12-4
cdr3_nt: TGTGCCAGCACCGACAGACGGGGGGGGAGGAGCACAGATACGCAGTATTTT
cdr3_aa: CASTDRRGGRSTDTQYF

d_call: .
cdr3_length: 14
j_call: TRBJ1-4
clone_size: .
v_call: TRBV27
cdr3_nt: TGTGCCAGCAGTTTTCGGAGAGATAGTGAAAAACTGTTTTTT
cdr3_aa: CASSFRRDSEKLFF

d_call: .
cdr3_length: 12
j_call: TRBJ2-1
clone_size: .
v_call: TRBV24-1
cdr3_nt: TGTGCCACCAGAGACCTCTACAATGAGCAGTTCTTC
cdr3_aa: CATRDLYNEQFF

d_call: .
cdr3_length: 13
j_call: TRBJ1-2
clone_size: many
v_call: TRBV5-1
cdr3_nt: TGCGCCAGCAGCTTAGGCCCGAACTATGGCTACACCTTC
cdr3_aa: CASSLGPNYGYTF